Listed below are T cell receptor beta chains from one sample, sequenced in a study of cytomegalovirus exposure and HLA in healthy donors. Sequencing used immunoSEQ multiplex PCR; TCRdb keeps in-frame clones, though not all of them. The sample holds roughly 180,000 clones; about four fifths are singletons and the top ten take roughly 1.5%. The material sequenced was PBMCs. The receptors come from a male donor in good health and CMV-seronegative. Both conserved end residues are part of each CDR3. Each record gives: D gene, J gene, clone size, V gene, CDR3 protein, CDR3 DNA. The D gene is left open where the match is weak. The size entry is marked missing in some rows and otherwise reads once, few, many or a size class.

D: TRBD2; J: TRBJ2-1; size: NA; V: TRBV29-1; CDR3: CSVDTGGSGRRNEQFF; DNA: TGCAGCGTCGACACGGGGGGAAGCGGGAGACGCAATGAGCAGTTCTTC
D: TRBD1; J: TRBJ1-5; size: NA; V: TRBV7-9; CDR3: CASSPQGDRAQPQHF; DNA: TGTGCCAGCAGCCCACAGGGGGACCGGGCTCAGCCCCAGCATTTT
D: NA; J: TRBJ1-1; size: NA; V: TRBV2; CDR3: CASSGGLLGTEAFF; DNA: TGTGCCAGCAGTGGCGGACTACTCGGCACTGAAGCTTTCTTT
D: NA; J: TRBJ2-6; size: NA; V: TRBV5-4; CDR3: CASRPAGGDGVLTF; DNA: TGTGCCAGCAGGCCCGCTGGTGGAGATGGGGTCCTGACTTTC
D: TRBD2; J: TRBJ2-1; size: NA; V: TRBV7-9; CDR3: CASSAGRGGSNEQFF; DNA: TGTGCCAGCAGCGCCGGGAGGGGTGGGTCCAATGAGCAGTTCTTC
D: TRBD2; J: TRBJ2-7; size: NA; V: TRBV9; CDR3: CASSVDETSGILYEQYF; DNA: TGTGCCAGCAGCGTGGACGAGACTAGCGGGATTCTGTACGAGCAGTACTTC
D: TRBD1; J: TRBJ2-7; size: once; V: TRBV29-1; CDR3: CSVGGTAYEQYF; DNA: TGCAGCGTTGGAGGGACAGCCTACGAGCAGTACTTC
D: NA; J: TRBJ1-1; size: NA; V: TRBV11-1; CDR3: CASSQTGNTEAFF; DNA: TGTGCCAGCAGCCAAACAGGGAACACTGAAGCTTTCTTT
D: TRBD1; J: TRBJ1-1; size: NA; V: TRBV19; CDR3: CASSTPGTVNTEAFF; DNA: TGTGCCAGTAGTACCCCCGGGACAGTAAACACTGAAGCTTTCTTT
D: NA; J: TRBJ1-2; size: NA; V: TRBV6-5; CDR3: CASRTGPGYGYTF; DNA: TGTGCCAGCAGAACAGGGCCTGGCTATGGCTACACCTTC
D: TRBD1; J: TRBJ2-7; size: NA; V: TRBV27; CDR3: CASRDREDEQYF; DNA: TGTGCCAGCCGGGACAGGGAGGACGAGCAGTACTTC
D: NA; J: TRBJ2-2; size: once; V: TRBV7-2; CDR3: CASTLWGQTGELFF; DNA: TGTGCCAGCACCCTTTGGGGCCAGACCGGGGAGCTGTTTTTT
D: NA; J: TRBJ2-7; size: NA; V: TRBV5-8; CDR3: CASSLLIAEGLYYEQYF; DNA: TGTGCCAGCAGCTTGTTAATAGCAGAGGGACTCTACTACGAGCAGTACTTC
D: NA; J: TRBJ2-1; size: NA; V: TRBV5-4; CDR3: CASSSKGSGSYNEQFF; DNA: TGTGCCAGCAGCTCGAAAGGAAGCGGATCCTACAATGAGCAGTTCTTC
D: NA; J: TRBJ2-3; size: NA; V: TRBV2; CDR3: CASSTGAGTDTQYF; DNA: TGTGCCAGCAGTACAGGAGCTGGCACAGATACGCAGTATTTT
D: NA; J: TRBJ2-1; size: NA; V: TRBV6-4; CDR3: CASSDSGGAHEQFF; DNA: TGTGCCAGCAGTGACTCGGGGGGGGCGCATGAGCAGTTCTTC
D: NA; J: TRBJ2-7; size: NA; V: TRBV30; CDR3: CAWSRDIYEQYF; DNA: TGTGCCTGGTCGAGGGACATCTACGAGCAGTACTTC
D: NA; J: TRBJ2-2; size: NA; V: TRBV11-2; CDR3: CASTPRGHTNTGELFF; DNA: TGTGCCAGCACCCCACGGGGACACACGAACACCGGGGAGCTGTTTTTT
D: TRBD2; J: TRBJ2-1; size: NA; V: TRBV19; CDR3: CASSIYTSGHNEQFF; DNA: TGTGCCAGTAGTATATACACTAGCGGTCACAATGAGCAGTTCTTC
D: TRBD1; J: TRBJ1-2; size: few; V: TRBV4-2; CDR3: CASSQDRNWRTGQGYTF; DNA: TGTGCCAGCAGCCAAGACCGCAATTGGCGGACAGGTCAGGGCTACACCTTC
D: NA; J: TRBJ2-2; size: NA; V: TRBV11-2; CDR3: CASSREGFGTGELFF; DNA: TGTGCCAGCAGCCGAGAGGGATTCGGGACCGGGGAGCTGTTTTTT
D: NA; J: TRBJ1-6; size: NA; V: TRBV7-9; CDR3: CASSLGPNYNSPLHF; DNA: TGTGCCAGCAGCTTAGGGCCGAATTATAATTCACCCCTCCACTTT
D: NA; J: TRBJ1-4; size: NA; V: TRBV15; CDR3: CATSRGDLARDEKLFF; DNA: TGTGCCACCAGCAGAGGCGATTTAGCCAGGGATGAAAAACTGTTTTTT
D: NA; J: TRBJ1-2; size: NA; V: TRBV5-1; CDR3: CASSPQVAGAGYTF; DNA: TGCGCCAGCAGCCCCCAGGTGGCTGGTGCTGGCTACACCTTC
D: TRBD2; J: TRBJ2-1; size: NA; V: TRBV11-2; CDR3: CASTLTSGISYNEQFF; DNA: TGTGCCAGCACCCTTACAAGCGGGATCTCCTACAATGAGCAGTTCTTC
D: TRBD1; J: TRBJ1-1; size: NA; V: TRBV5-6; CDR3: CASSFRGQGNTEAFF; DNA: TGTGCCAGCAGCTTCAGGGGACAGGGGAACACTGAAGCTTTCTTT
D: TRBD1; J: TRBJ2-6; size: NA; V: TRBV5-1; CDR3: CASSLVGQVMGANVLTF; DNA: TGCGCCAGCAGCTTGGTCGGACAGGTTATGGGGGCCAACGTCCTGACTTTC
D: NA; J: TRBJ1-3; size: NA; V: TRBV5-6; CDR3: CASSSRRLGNTIYF; DNA: TGTGCCAGCAGCTCGCGTCGACTTGGAAACACCATATATTTT
D: NA; J: TRBJ1-2; size: NA; V: TRBV14; CDR3: CASSPEVYYGYTF; DNA: TGTGCCAGCAGCCCCGAGGTATACTATGGCTACACCTTC
D: NA; J: TRBJ1-2; size: NA; V: TRBV7-8; CDR3: CASSRERILQGDNYGYTF; DNA: TGTGCCAGCAGCCGAGAACGAATCCTACAGGGAGATAACTATGGCTACACCTTC
D: NA; J: TRBJ2-7; size: NA; V: TRBV27; CDR3: CASTLSSGYEQYF; DNA: TGTGCCAGCACTTTAAGTTCGGGTTACGAGCAGTACTTC
D: TRBD2; J: TRBJ2-3; size: NA; V: TRBV2; CDR3: CASSDPGLAVTDTQYF; DNA: TGTGCCAGCAGTGACCCCGGACTAGCGGTCACAGATACGCAGTATTTT
D: NA; J: TRBJ1-1; size: few; V: TRBV6-5; CDR3: CASSRGRGPNTEAFF; DNA: TGTGCCAGCAGTCGAGGCAGGGGCCCTAACACTGAAGCTTTCTTT
D: NA; J: TRBJ2-5; size: few; V: TRBV6-5; CDR3: CASSYSEAQETQYF; DNA: TGTGCCAGCAGTTATTCGGAGGCGCAAGAGACCCAGTACTTC
D: NA; J: TRBJ1-3; size: NA; V: TRBV5-1; CDR3: CASSLAGSGSGNTIYF; DNA: TGCGCCAGCAGCTTGGCCGGATCAGGGTCTGGAAACACCATATATTTT
D: TRBD2; J: TRBJ2-7; size: NA; V: TRBV15; CDR3: CATSGRLAGRSSYEQYF; DNA: TGTGCCACCAGCGGGAGACTAGCGGGACGAAGCTCCTACGAGCAGTACTTC
D: TRBD1; J: TRBJ2-7; size: NA; V: TRBV5-4; CDR3: CASSPGQASYEQYF; DNA: TGTGCCAGCAGCCCCGGACAGGCCTCCTACGAGCAGTACTTC
D: NA; J: TRBJ1-1; size: few; V: TRBV5-1; CDR3: CASCWQLNTEAFF; DNA: TGCGCCAGCTGTTGGCAGTTGAACACTGAAGCTTTCTTT
D: NA; J: TRBJ2-7; size: NA; V: TRBV2; CDR3: CASTGGGYEQYF; DNA: TGTGCCAGCACTGGGGGCGGCTACGAGCAGTACTTC